This TCR beta chain was sequenced during a study of blood T cell repertoires in COVID-19. The protocol was immunoSEQ multiplex PCR, while the TCRdb copy is restricted to in-frame clones and leaves out a portion. This sample carries 62,000 or so clones, approximately 80% of them seen once, and the ten largest clones take about 4%. CDR1 is SNHLY and CDR2 is FYNNEI in the germline V gene. The CDR3 loop spans 14 amino acids. The J segment lost 8 bases and the V segment lost 5 bases, leaving 11 bases of the junction unmatched. This clonotype was obtained from a woman between 40 and 55 years old with acute COVID-19. Sequenced: PBMCs or T cells enriched from blood (not recorded which). The J gene is TRBJ1-2, the V gene TRBV2; 7 bases line up with TRBD1. CDR3: CASSTSTGRRGYTF. The DNA of the CDR3 is TGTGCCAGCAGTACATCGACAGGGAGGAGAGGCTACACCTTC.